This T cell receptor (beta chain) was retrieved from a study of shared clonotypes between healthy human individuals. Study-wide points: Naive subsets generally exceeded memory subsets in estimated richness.

Remarks on this clone: Its antigen is unidentified.

The CDR3 loop spans 13 amino acids. V lost 1 base, J lost 4 bases, and 6 bases lay in between. The germline V gene encodes CDR1 LNHNV and CDR2 YYDKDF (reference sequence). The protocol was immunoSEQ multiplex PCR, while the TCRdb copy is restricted to in-frame clones and leaves out a portion. The sample yields around 510,000 clones, 95% to 97% seen once. The sample taken for sequencing was naive CD4+ T cells sorted from blood. Subset denoted: CD45RA+ positively selected. This sequence originates from a woman aged 25 to 39 in good health. The chain combines TRBV15 with TRBJ2-3; the D is unclear. Here the CDR3 reads CATSRASADTQYF. The CDR3 nucleotides are TGTGCCACCAGCAGAGCCTCAGCAGATACGCAGTATTTT.